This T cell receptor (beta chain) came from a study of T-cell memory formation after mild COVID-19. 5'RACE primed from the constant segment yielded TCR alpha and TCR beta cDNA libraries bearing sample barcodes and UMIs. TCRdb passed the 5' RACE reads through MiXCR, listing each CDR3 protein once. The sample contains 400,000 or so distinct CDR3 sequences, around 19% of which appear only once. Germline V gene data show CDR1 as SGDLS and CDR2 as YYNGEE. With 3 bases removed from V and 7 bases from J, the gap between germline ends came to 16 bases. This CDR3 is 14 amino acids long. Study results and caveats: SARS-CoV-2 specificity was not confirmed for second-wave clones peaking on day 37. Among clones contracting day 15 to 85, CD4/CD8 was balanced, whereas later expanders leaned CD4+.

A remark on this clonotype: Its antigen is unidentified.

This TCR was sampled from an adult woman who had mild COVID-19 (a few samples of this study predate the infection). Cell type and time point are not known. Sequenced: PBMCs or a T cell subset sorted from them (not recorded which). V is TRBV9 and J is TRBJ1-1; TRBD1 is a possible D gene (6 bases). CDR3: CASSAIDGQLEAFF. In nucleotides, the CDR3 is TGTGCCAGCAGCGCCATAGATGGACAGCTTGAAGCTTTCTTT.